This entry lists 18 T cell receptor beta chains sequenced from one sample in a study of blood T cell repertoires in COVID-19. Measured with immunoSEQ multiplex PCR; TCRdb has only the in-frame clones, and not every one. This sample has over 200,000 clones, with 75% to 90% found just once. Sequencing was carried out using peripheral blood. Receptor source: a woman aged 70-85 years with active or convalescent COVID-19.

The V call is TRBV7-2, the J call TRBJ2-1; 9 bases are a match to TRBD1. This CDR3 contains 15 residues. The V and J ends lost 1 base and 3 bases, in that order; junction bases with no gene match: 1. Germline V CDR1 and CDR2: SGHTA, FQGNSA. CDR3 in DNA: TGTGCCAGCAGCTTAGGGGACAGGGTCTACAATGAGCAGTTCTTC. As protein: CASSLGDRVYNEQFF.

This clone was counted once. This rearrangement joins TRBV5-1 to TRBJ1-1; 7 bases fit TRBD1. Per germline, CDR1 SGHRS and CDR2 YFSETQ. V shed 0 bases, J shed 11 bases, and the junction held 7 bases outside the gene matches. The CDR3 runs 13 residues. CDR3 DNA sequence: TGCGCCAGCAGCTTGGAATTTCAGGGGGAGGCTTTCTTT. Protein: CASSLEFQGEAFF.

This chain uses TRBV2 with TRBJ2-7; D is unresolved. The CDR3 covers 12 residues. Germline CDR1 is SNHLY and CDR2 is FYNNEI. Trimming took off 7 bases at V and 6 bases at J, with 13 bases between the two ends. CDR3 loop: CASMAYPREQYF. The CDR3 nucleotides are TGTGCCAGCATGGCTTACCCCCGCGAGCAGTACTTC.

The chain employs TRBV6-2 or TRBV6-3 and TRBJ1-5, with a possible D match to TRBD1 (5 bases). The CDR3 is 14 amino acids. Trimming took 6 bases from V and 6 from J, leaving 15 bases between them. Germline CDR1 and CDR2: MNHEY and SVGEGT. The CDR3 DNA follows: TGTGCCAGCAGCTCTGGGGCCCCGGGTCAGCCCCAGCATTTT. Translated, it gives CASSSGAPGQPQHF.

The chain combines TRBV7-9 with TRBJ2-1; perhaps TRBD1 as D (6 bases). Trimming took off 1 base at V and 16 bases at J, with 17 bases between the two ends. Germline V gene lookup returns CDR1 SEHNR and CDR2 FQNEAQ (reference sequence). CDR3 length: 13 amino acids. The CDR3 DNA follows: TGTGCCAGCAGCTTAGAGCAGAGGACAGTCGTTTTCTTC. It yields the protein CASSLEQRTVVFF.

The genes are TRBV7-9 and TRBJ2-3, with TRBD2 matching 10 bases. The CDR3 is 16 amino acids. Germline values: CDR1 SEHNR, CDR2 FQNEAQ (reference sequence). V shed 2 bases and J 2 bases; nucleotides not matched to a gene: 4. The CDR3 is CASSLISGRPTDTQYF. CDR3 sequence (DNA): TGTGCCAGCAGCTTAATTAGCGGGAGGCCCACAGATACGCAGTATTTT.

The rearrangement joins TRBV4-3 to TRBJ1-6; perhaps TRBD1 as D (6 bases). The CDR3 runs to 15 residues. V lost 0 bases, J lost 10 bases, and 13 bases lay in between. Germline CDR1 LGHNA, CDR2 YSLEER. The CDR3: CASSQEGGGHSPLHF. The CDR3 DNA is TGCGCCAGCAGCCAAGAAGGGGGGGGGCACTCACCCCTCCACTTT.

The CDR3 region is CASSPGTFPANTEAFF. The CDR3, as DNA: TGTGCCAGCAGCCCAGGGACTTTCCCGGCGAACACTGAAGCTTTCTTT. This chain joins TRBV5-4 and TRBJ1-1; D may be TRBD1 (5 bases). Per the germline V gene, CDR1 is SGHNT and CDR2 is YYREEE (reference sequence). Trimming left V 4 bases short and J 1 base short, with 17 bases between. The CDR3 runs 16 residues.

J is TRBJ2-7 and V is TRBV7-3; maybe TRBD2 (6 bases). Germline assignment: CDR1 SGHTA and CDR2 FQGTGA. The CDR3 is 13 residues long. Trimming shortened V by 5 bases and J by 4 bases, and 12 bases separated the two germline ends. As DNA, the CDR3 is TGTGCCAGCAGCGCGGGACCGACGTACGAGCAGTACTTC. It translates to CASSAGPTYEQYF.

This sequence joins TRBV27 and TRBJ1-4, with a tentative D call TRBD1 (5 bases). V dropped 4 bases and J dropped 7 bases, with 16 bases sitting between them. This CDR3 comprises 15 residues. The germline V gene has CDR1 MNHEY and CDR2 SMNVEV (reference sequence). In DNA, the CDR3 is TGTGCCAGCAGTTATTTTCAGGGAGGAAGTGAAAAACTGTTTTTT. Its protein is CASSYFQGGSEKLFF.

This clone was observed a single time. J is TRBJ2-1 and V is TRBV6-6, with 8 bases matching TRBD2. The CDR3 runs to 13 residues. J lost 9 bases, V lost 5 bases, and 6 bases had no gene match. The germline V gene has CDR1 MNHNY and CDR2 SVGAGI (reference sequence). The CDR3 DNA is TGTGCCAGCAGTCTCGGGACTAGTCGTGAGCAGTTCTTC. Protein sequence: CASSLGTSREQFF.

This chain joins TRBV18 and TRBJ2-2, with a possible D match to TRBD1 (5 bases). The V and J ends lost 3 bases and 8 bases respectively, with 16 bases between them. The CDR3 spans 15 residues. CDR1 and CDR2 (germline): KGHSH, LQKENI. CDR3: CASSPDSLGMGELFF. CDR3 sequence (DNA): TGTGCCAGCTCACCCGACAGCCTGGGGATGGGGGAGCTGTTTTTT.

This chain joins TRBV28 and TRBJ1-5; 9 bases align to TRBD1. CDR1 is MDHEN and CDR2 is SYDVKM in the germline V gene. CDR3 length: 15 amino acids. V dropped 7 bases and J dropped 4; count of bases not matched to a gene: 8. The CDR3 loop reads CASTLRDRDNQPQHF. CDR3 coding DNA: TGTGCCAGCACCTTAAGGGACAGGGATAATCAGCCCCAGCATTTT.

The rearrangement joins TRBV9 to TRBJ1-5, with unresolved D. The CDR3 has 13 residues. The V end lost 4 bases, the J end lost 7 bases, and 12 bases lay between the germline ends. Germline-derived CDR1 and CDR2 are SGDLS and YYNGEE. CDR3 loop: CASSPSEYQPQHF. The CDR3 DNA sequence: TGTGCCAGCAGCCCTAGTGAGTACCAGCCCCAGCATTTT.

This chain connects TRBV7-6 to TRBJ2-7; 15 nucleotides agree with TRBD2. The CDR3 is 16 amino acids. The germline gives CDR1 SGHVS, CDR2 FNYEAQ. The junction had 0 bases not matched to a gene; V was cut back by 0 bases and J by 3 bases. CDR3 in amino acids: CASSLAGLAGGYEQYF. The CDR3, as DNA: TGTGCCAGCAGCTTAGCGGGACTAGCGGGAGGCTACGAGCAGTACTTC.

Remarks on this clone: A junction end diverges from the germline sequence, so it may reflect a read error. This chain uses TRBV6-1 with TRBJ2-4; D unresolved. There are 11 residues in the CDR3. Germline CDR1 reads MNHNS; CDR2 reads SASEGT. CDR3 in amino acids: CASSGAGFRHF. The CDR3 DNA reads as TGTGCCAGCAGTGGAGCCGGGTTCAGACACTTC.

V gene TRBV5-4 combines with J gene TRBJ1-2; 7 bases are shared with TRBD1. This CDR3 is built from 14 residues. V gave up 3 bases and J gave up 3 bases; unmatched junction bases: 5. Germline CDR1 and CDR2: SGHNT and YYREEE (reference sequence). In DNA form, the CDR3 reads TGTGCCAGCAGCTCACAGGGGTTGGACTATGGCTACACCTTC. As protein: CASSSQGLDYGYTF.

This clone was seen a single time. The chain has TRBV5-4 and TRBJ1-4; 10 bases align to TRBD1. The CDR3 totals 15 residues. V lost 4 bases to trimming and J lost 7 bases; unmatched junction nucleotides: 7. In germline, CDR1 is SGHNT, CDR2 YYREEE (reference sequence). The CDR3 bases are TGTGCCAGCAGCCTAATCGGGACAGGGGCTGAAAAACTGTTTTTT. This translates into CASSLIGTGAEKLFF. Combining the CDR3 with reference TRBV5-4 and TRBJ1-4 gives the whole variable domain ETGVTQSPTHLIKTRGQQVTLRCSSQSGHNTVSWYQQALGQGPQFIFQYYREEENGRGNFPPRFSGLQFPNYSSELNVNALELDDSALYLCASSLIGTGAEKLFFGSGTQLSVL.